Shown below are 17 T cell receptor beta chains from a single sample sequenced in a study of cytotoxic CD8 clonotypes in ibrutinib-treated CLL. The assay was immunoSEQ multiplex PCR, and TCRdb's table has in-frame clones only and misses some. This table holds around 310,000 clones, 80% found once. Sequenced here: PBMCs, sampled before ibrutinib treatment. The receptors shown here come from a human donor with chronic lymphocytic leukemia.

The sample holds a few counts of this clone. The J gene is TRBJ2-7, the V gene TRBV10-1; D may be TRBD2 (5 bases). This CDR3 spans 15 amino acids. The V and J ends lost 6 bases and 1 base respectively, with 16 bases between them. Germline-derived CDR1 and CDR2 are WNHNN and SYGVQD (reference sequence). The CDR3 here is CASREASRSSYEQYF. The CDR3 coding sequence is TGCGCCAGCAGAGAGGCTAGCAGAAGTTCCTACGAGCAGTACTTC.

Only one count was recorded for this clone. The chain is built from TRBV9 and TRBJ1-5, with TRBD1 identical over 7 bases. Germline CDR1 SGDLS, CDR2 YYNGEE. V lost 3 bases to trimming and J lost 4 bases; unmatched junction nucleotides: 4. The CDR3 has 14 amino acids. The CDR3 sequence: CASSAGQKNQPQHF. The DNA of the CDR3 is TGTGCCAGCAGCGCGGGACAGAAAAATCAGCCCCAGCATTTT.

The rearrangement links TRBV10-3 to TRBJ1-3; D uncertain. This CDR3 has 12 residues. Looked up from germline, CDR1 is ENHRY and CDR2 is SYGVKD. V lost 5 bases, J lost 6 bases, and 8 bases lay in between. The CDR3: CAISQDANTIYF. The CDR3 nucleotides read TGTGCCATCAGTCAGGACGCAAACACCATATATTTT.

J is TRBJ1-1 and V is TRBV6-5; TRBD1 is a possible D gene (5 bases). Germline V gene sequence: CDR1 MNHEY, CDR2 SVGAGI. The CDR3 totals 13 residues. V was cut by 2 bases and J by 4 bases, with 8 bases left in between. The CDR3 bases are TGTGCCAGCAGTTACAGGGGCGTCACTGAAGCTTTCTTT. Translation: CASSYRGVTEAFF.

The V and J genes are TRBV7-9 and TRBJ2-7, with D perhaps TRBD2 (5 bases). CDR3 length: 15 amino acids. Germline lookup yields CDR1 SEHNR and CDR2 FQNEAQ (reference sequence). V was clipped by 1 base and J by 5 bases, with 15 bases between them. The CDR3 bases are TGTGCCAGCAGCTTAGTCCCAGGAGGCCTTCACGAGCAGTACTTC. The encoded protein is CASSLVPGGLHEQYF.

This rearrangement joins TRBV18 to TRBJ1-3; D not resolved. The V end was cut by 8 bases, the J end by 4 bases, with 9 bases between. The CDR3 has 12 residues. Germline V gives CDR1 KGHSH, CDR2 LQKENI. The CDR3 loop reads CASGDLGNTIYF. The DNA of the CDR3 is TGTGCCAGCGGCGACCTAGGAAACACCATATATTTT.

The chain couples TRBV5-4 to TRBJ1-5; possibly TRBD1 for D (5 bases). The germline V and J ends were trimmed by 1 base and 7 bases, with 6 bases remaining between them. This CDR3 region has 12 residues. The germline V gene has CDR1 SGHNT and CDR2 YYREEE (reference sequence). The CDR3 region is CASSLQGQPQHF. The CDR3 DNA reads as TGTGCCAGCAGCTTGCAGGGCCAGCCCCAGCATTTT. Drawing the rest from reference TRBV5-4 and TRBJ1-5, the complete variable domain is ETGVTQSPTHLIKTRGQQVTLRCSSQSGHNTVSWYQQALGQGPQFIFQYYREEENGRGNFPPRFSGLQFPNYSSELNVNALELDDSALYLCASSLQGQPQHFGDGTRLSIL.

This chain connects TRBV19 to TRBJ2-1; the D call may be TRBD1 or TRBD2 (5 bases each). CDR1 and CDR2 (germline): LNHDA, SQIVND (reference sequence). CDR3 length: 15 amino acids. Trimming shortened V by 2 bases and J by 6 bases, and 14 bases separated the two germline ends. CDR3 sequence: CASSINRDASNEQFF. The CDR3 DNA reads as TGTGCCAGTAGTATAAATCGGGACGCCTCCAATGAGCAGTTCTTC.

In the case of this clone: Other DNA sequences in the same sample also yield this CDR3. This chain uses TRBV5-1 with TRBJ1-2; 9 positions agree with TRBD1. Germline V gene lookup returns CDR1 SGHRS and CDR2 YFSETQ. The CDR3 length is 13 residues. V was clipped by 4 bases and J by 5 bases; unmatched bases: 3. CDR3 sequence reads: CASSQGQGYGYTF. The DNA of the CDR3 is TGCGCCAGCAGCCAGGGACAGGGTTATGGCTACACCTTC. The full variable domain, in which reference TRBV5-1 and TRBJ1-2 provide the parts outside the CDR3, is KAGVTQTPRYLIKTRGQQVTLSCSPISGHRSVSWYQQTPGQGLQFLFEYFSETQRNKGNFPGRFSGRQFSNSRSEMNVSTLELGDSALYLCASSQGQGYGYTFGSGTRLTVV.

The chain combines TRBV14 with TRBJ2-1, with 11 bases matching TRBD2. The germline gives CDR1 SGHDN, CDR2 FVKESK. The CDR3 has 17 residues. J was trimmed by 7 bases and V by 0 bases; bases with no gene match: 8. CDR3 coding DNA: TGTGCCAGCAGCCAAGATTGGGGACTAGCGGTTCGAAATGAGCAGTTCTTC. Protein: CASSQDWGLAVRNEQFF.

This clone appeared a few times. The gene calls are TRBV7-6 and TRBJ1-4; 10 nucleotides align to TRBD1. Germline V gene lookup returns CDR1 SGHVS and CDR2 FNYEAQ. Losses at the gene ends were 5 bases for V and 5 bases for J; bases not matched to a gene: 2. The CDR3 has 14 residues. CDR3 sequence reads: CASSQDRGNEKLFF. The CDR3 region has the DNA TGTGCCAGCAGCCAGGACAGGGGGAATGAAAAACTGTTTTTT.

Here the CDR3 DNA reads TGTGCCAGCAGTCTTGGGGGACCCACAGATACGCAGTATTTT. Encoded protein: CASSLGGPTDTQYF. The chain links TRBV6-5 to TRBJ2-3; the D call may be TRBD1 or TRBD2 (5 bases each). The CDR3 is 14 residues long. The germline V and J ends were trimmed by 5 bases and 2 bases, with 11 bases remaining between them. The germline gives CDR1 MNHEY, CDR2 SVGAGI.

The J gene is TRBJ2-7, the V gene TRBV2; TRBD1 matches 9 bases. Germline CDR1 reads SNHLY; CDR2 reads FYNNEI. The CDR3 sequence is 15 residues long. Trimming removed 6 bases from V and 2 bases from J; junction bases left unmatched: 8. CDR3 sequence (DNA): TGTGCCAGCAGGGAAACAGGGGGCAGAACCTACGAGCAGTACTTC. It is translated as CASRETGGRTYEQYF.

The chain joins TRBV6-6 to TRBJ1-2; TRBD1 matches 8 bases. From germline, CDR1 is MNHNY and CDR2 SVGAGI (reference sequence). This CDR3 region has 14 residues. The V and J ends lost 0 bases and 5 bases, in that order; junction bases with no gene match: 2. In DNA form, the CDR3 reads TGTGCCAGCAGTTACTCGACAGGGGATTATGGCTACACCTTC. This sequence encodes CASSYSTGDYGYTF.

The CDR3 nucleotides read TGTGCCAGCAGCTTAGCGGAGTCTAGCGGAGAGACCCAGTACTTC. As protein: CASSLAESSGETQYF. The chain links TRBV7-9 to TRBJ2-5; 7 bases agree with TRBD2. Looked up from germline, CDR1 is SEHNR and CDR2 is FQNEAQ (reference sequence). The CDR3 spans 15 residues. The J segment lost 4 bases and the V segment lost 0 bases, leaving 5 bases of the junction unmatched.

The gene calls are TRBV18 and TRBJ1-5; TRBD1 is a possible D gene (5 bases). This CDR3 is built from 16 residues. Trimming stripped 1 base from V and 2 bases from J, with 12 bases between. Germline CDR1 KGHSH, CDR2 LQKENI. The CDR3 loop is CASSPRQGGGNQPQHF. The DNA for the CDR3 is TGTGCCAGCTCACCACGTCAGGGAGGCGGCAATCAGCCCCAGCATTTT. The full variable domain, with the rest looked up from reference TRBV18 and TRBJ1-5, is NAGVMQNPRHLVRRRGQEARLRCSPMKGHSHVYWYRQLPEEGLKFMVYLQKENIIDESGMPKERFSAEFPKEGPSILRIQQVVRGDSAAYFCASSPRQGGGNQPQHFGDGTRLSIL.

J is TRBJ2-3 and V is TRBV7-9, with TRBD2 identical over 9 bases. V dropped 2 bases and J dropped 0; count of bases not matched to a gene: 3. CDR1 is SEHNR and CDR2 is FQNEAQ in the germline V gene (reference sequence). The CDR3 is 16 residues long. The chain's CDR3 is CASSLRAGGSTDTQYF. In DNA, the CDR3 is TGTGCCAGCAGCTTAAGAGCGGGAGGAAGCACAGATACGCAGTATTTT.